The 8 T cell receptor beta chains below were found in one sample sequenced in a study of T-cell memory formation after mild COVID-19. TCRdb processed the 5' RACE reads anew with MiXCR; each CDR3 protein has one entry. The profile shows about 240,000 distinct CDR3 sequences, 8.5% to 9.5% of them singletons. Sequenced material: PBMCs or a T cell subset sorted from them (not recorded which). Source of these receptors: a man aged 18 to 35 who had mild COVID-19 (a few samples of this study predate the infection). Cell type and time point are not known.

The chain has TRBV7-9 and TRBJ2-1, with D maybe TRBD2 (5 bases). The CDR3 loop spans 16 amino acids. Germline V gene sequence: CDR1 SEHNR, CDR2 FQNEAQ (reference sequence). V was shortened by 1 base and J by 5 bases, with 15 bases between the two germline ends. CDR3 bases: TGTGCCAGCAGCTTAGTTTTGGGAGCCCTAGACAATGAGCAGTTCTTC. Amino acid sequence: CASSLVLGALDNEQFF. Complete variable domain (other parts from reference TRBV7-9 and TRBJ2-1): DTGVSQNPRHKITKRGQNVTFRCDPISEHNRLYWYRQTLGQGPEFLTYFQNEAQLEKSRLLSDRFSAERPKGSFSTLEIQRTEQGDSAMYLCASSLVLGALDNEQFFGPGTRLTVL.

This chain's CDR3 is CASSPAGSYEQYF. CDR3 coding DNA: TGTGCCAGCAGCCCAGCCGGCTCCTACGAGCAGTACTTC. The chain has TRBV11-2 and TRBJ2-7; no definite D call. Trimming shortened V by 5 bases and J by 0 bases, and 8 bases separated the two germline ends. In germline, CDR1 is SGHAT, CDR2 FQNNGV. The length of the CDR3 is 13 residues.

This clonotype was seen ten or more times. V is TRBV18 and J is TRBJ1-1; D not certain. The CDR3 runs to 15 residues. V was pared by 0 bases and J by 0 bases, with 8 bases between. Germline assignment: CDR1 KGHSH and CDR2 LQKENI. The CDR3 loop reads CASSPPLGLNTEAFF. CDR3 nucleotide sequence: TGTGCCAGCTCACCACCCTTAGGGCTGAACACTGAAGCTTTCTTT.

This chain uses TRBV20-1 with TRBJ1-4; D possibly corresponds to TRBD1 (5 bases). V was trimmed by 3 bases and J by 10 bases, leaving 12 bases between them. Germline lookup yields CDR1 DFQATT and CDR2 SNEGSKA (reference sequence). The length of the CDR3 is 12 residues. CDR3 region: CSASIGEVKLFF. The CDR3 region has the DNA TGCAGTGCTAGTATAGGGGAAGTAAAACTGTTTTTT.

This rearrangement joins TRBV6-5 to TRBJ1-2; no clear D gene. The germline CDR1 and CDR2 sequences are MNHEY and SVGAGI. V dropped 6 bases and J dropped 0 bases, with 17 bases sitting between them. This CDR3 spans 16 amino acids. The CDR3 is CASSPSLIRANYGYTF. For the CDR3, the DNA is TGTGCCAGCAGCCCCTCCCTCATACGAGCTAACTATGGCTACACCTTC.

This rearrangement joins TRBV7-3 to TRBJ2-2; no definite D call. The germline CDR1 and CDR2 sequences are SGHTA and FQGTGA. CDR3 length equals 15 residues. The V end was cut by 2 bases, the J end by 5 bases, with 12 bases between. CDR3 amino acids: CASSLSLEVTGELFF. Here the CDR3 DNA reads TGTGCCAGCAGCTTATCCCTTGAGGTTACCGGGGAGCTGTTTTTT.

The genes are TRBV7-2 and TRBJ1-5; D is unresolved. Looked up from germline, CDR1 is SGHTA and CDR2 is FQGNSA. This CDR3 spans 15 amino acids. Trimming removed 1 base from V and 0 bases from J, with 7 bases in between. This CDR3 is CASSLVPNSNQPQHF. CDR3 DNA: TGTGCCAGCAGCTTAGTCCCAAATAGCAATCAGCCCCAGCATTTT. Full variable domain (missing parts from reference TRBV7-2 and TRBJ1-5): GAGVSQSPSNKVTEKGKDVELRCDPISGHTALYWYRQSLGQGLEFLIYFQGNSAPDKSGLPSDRFSAERTGGSVSTLTIQRTQQEDSAVYLCASSLVPNSNQPQHFGDGTRLSIL.

There are a few counts of this clonotype. CDR3 sequence: CASRAYQETQYF. DNA for the CDR3: TGTGCCAGCAGGGCGTACCAAGAGACCCAGTACTTC. The rearrangement joins TRBV6-2 or TRBV6-3 to TRBJ2-5; D is undetermined. Germline CDR1 is MNHEY and CDR2 is SVGEGT. Trimming pared 6 bases from V and 0 bases from J, leaving 5 bases between. This CDR3 spans 12 amino acids.